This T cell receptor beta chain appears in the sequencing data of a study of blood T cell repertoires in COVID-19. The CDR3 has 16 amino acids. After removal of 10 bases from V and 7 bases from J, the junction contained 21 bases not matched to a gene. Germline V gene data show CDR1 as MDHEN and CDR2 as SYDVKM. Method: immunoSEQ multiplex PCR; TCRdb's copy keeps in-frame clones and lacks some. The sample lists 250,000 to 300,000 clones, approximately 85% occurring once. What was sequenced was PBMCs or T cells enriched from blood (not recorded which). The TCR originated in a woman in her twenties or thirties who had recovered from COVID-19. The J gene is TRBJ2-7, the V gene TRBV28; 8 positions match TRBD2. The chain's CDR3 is CATKDPPRTSSQEQYF. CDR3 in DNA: TGTGCCACCAAAGACCCTCCCCGGACTAGCTCCCAAGAGCAGTACTTC. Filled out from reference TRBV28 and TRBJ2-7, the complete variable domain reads DVKVTQSSRYLVKRTGEKVFLECVQDMDHENMFWYRQDPGLGLRLIYFSYDVKMKEKGDIPEGYSVSREKKERFSLILESASTNQTSMYLCATKDPPRTSSQEQYFGPGTRLTVT.